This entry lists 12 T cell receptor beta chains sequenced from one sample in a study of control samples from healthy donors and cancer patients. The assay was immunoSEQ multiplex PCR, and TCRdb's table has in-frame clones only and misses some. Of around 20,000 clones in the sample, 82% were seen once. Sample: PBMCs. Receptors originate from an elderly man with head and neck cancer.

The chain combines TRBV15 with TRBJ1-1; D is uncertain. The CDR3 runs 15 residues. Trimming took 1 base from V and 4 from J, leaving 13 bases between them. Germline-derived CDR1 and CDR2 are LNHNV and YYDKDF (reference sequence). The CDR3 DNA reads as TGTGCCACCAGCAGAGCTTACAACCAGCGCACTGAAGCTTTCTTT. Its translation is CATSRAYNQRTEAFF.

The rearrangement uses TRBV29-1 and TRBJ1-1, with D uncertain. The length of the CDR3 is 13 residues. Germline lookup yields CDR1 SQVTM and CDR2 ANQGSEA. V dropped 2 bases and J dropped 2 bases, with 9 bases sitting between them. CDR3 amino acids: CSVEFGDNTEAFF. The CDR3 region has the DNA TGCAGCGTTGAATTCGGGGATAACACTGAAGCTTTCTTT.

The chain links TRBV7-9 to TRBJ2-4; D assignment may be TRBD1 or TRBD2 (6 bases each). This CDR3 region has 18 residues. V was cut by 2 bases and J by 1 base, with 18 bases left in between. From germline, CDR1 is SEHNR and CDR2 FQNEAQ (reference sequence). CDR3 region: CASSLWGARGMAKNIQYF. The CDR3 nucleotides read TGTGCCAGCAGCTTATGGGGGGCGCGGGGAATGGCCAAAAACATTCAGTACTTC.

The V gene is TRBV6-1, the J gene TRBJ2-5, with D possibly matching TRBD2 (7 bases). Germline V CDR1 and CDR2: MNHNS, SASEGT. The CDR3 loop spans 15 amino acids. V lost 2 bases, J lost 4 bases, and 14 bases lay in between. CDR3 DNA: TGTGCCAGCAGTGAATTCACAGGGAGGGGAGAGACCCAGTACTTC. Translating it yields CASSEFTGRGETQYF.

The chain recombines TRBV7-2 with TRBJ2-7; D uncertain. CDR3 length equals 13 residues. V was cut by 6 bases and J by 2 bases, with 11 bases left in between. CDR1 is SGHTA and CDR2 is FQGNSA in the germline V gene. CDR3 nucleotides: TGTGCCAGCAGGGTCTCTAGTACCTACGAGCAGTACTTC. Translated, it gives CASRVSSTYEQYF.

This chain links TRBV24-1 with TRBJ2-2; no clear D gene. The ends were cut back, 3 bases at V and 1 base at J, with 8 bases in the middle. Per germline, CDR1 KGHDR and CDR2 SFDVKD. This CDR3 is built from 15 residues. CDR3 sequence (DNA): TGTGCCACCAGTGATACCTCCAGGAACACCGGGGAGCTGTTTTTT. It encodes CATSDTSRNTGELFF.

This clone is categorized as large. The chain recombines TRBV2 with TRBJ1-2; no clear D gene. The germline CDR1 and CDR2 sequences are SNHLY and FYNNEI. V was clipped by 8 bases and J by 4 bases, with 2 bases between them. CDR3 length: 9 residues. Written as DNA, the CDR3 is TGTGCCAGCTCCTATGGCTACACCTTC. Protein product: CASSYGYTF. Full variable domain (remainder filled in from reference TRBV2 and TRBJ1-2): EPEVTQTPSHQVTQMGQEVILRCVPISNHLYFYWYRQILGQKVEFLVSFYNNEISEKSEIFDDQFSVERPDGSNFTLKIRSTKLEDSAMYFCASSYGYTFGSGTRLTVV.

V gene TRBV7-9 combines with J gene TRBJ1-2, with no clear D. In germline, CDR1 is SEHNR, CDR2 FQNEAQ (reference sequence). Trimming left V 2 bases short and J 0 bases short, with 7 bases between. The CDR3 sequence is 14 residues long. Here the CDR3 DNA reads TGTGCCAGCAGCTTAATGGCCGCTAACTATGGCTACACCTTC. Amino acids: CASSLMAANYGYTF.

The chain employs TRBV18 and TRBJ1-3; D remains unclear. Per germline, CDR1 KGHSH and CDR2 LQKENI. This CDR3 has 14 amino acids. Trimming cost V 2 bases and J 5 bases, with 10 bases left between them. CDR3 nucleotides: TGTGCCAGCTCACCAGGGAACTATCGAAACACCATATATTTT. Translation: CASSPGNYRNTIYF.

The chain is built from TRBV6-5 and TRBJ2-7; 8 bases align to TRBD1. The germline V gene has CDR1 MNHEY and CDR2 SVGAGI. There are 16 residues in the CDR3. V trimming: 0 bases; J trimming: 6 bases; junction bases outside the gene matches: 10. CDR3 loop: CASSYSIADRVFEQYF. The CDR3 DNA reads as TGTGCCAGCAGTTACTCGATAGCGGACAGGGTGTTCGAGCAGTACTTC.

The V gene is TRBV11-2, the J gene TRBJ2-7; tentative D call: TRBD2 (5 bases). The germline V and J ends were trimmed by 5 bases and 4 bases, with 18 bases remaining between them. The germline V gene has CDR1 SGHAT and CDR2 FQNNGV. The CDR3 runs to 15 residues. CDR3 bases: TGTGCCAGCAGCCCCCCTGCTATGGGGAGATACGAGCAGTACTTC. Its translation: CASSPPAMGRYEQYF.

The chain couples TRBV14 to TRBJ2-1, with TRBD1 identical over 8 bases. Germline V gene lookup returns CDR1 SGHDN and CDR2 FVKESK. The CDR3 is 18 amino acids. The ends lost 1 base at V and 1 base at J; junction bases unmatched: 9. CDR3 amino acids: CASSQVQGASRSYNEQFF. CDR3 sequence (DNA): TGTGCCAGCAGCCAAGTCCAGGGGGCGTCAAGGTCCTACAATGAGCAGTTCTTC.